This T cell receptor beta chain emerged from a study of shared clonotypes between healthy human individuals. Findings and limits, study-wide: An anticipated effect of sequencing depth on clonotype sharing among donors was recognized. Sampling used blood alone; tissue repertoires probably differ.

The CDR3 totals 15 residues. The V and J ends lost 5 bases and 4 bases, in that order; junction bases with no gene match: 3. Looked up from germline, CDR1 is SGDLS and CDR2 is YYNGEE. As regards this clone: Its target is unknown.

The assay ran at deep level. Profiling relied on immunoSEQ multiplex PCR, and the TCRdb table lists in-frame clones only, not all of them. In the table there are roughly 650,000 clones, approximately 97% of which are singletons. V usage is TRBV9 and J usage is TRBJ2-1; 13 bases line up with TRBD2. This TCR came from a woman in her thirties in good health. What was sequenced was naive CD4+ T cells sorted from blood. Subset indicated: CD45RA+ positively selected. This CDR3 is CASRGTSGAYNEQFF. Written as DNA, the CDR3 is TGTGCCAGCAGAGGGACTAGCGGGGCATACAATGAGCAGTTCTTC.